Shown below are 11 T cell receptor beta chains from a single sample sequenced in a study of T-cell memory formation after mild COVID-19. TCRdb reanalysed the 5' RACE reads using MiXCR and keeps one entry per CDR3 protein. The data contain hundreds of thousands of distinct CDR3 sequences, approximately 8% of them singletons. Sample: PBMCs or a T cell subset sorted from them (not recorded which). Receptors originate from a man younger than 35 who had mild COVID-19 (a few samples of this study predate the infection). Cell type and time point are not known.

The rearrangement uses TRBV18 and TRBJ2-1; 9 nucleotides align to TRBD2. The CDR3 spans 14 residues. V lost 3 bases and J lost 6; bases outside the gene matches: 3. CDR1 and CDR2 from the germline V gene are KGHSH and LQKENI. This chain's CDR3 is CASSPAGGPNEQFF. As DNA, the CDR3 is TGTGCCAGCTCACCCGCGGGGGGGCCCAATGAGCAGTTCTTC.

Note on this clonotype: A read error is possible here, since a much larger clone lies one base away. V gene TRBV20-1 combines with J gene TRBJ2-5, with 8 bases matching TRBD1. Germline trimming cut 6 bases from V and 2 bases from J; bases unmatched to any gene: 8. This CDR3 comprises 14 residues. Per germline, CDR1 DFQATT and CDR2 SNEGSKA (reference sequence). For the CDR3, the DNA is TGCAGTGCCAGCGGATGGGACAGGCAAGAGACCCAGTACTTC. Protein product: CSASGWDRQETQYF.

This clonotype was observed a handful of times. The J gene is TRBJ1-1, the V gene TRBV13; no reliable D call. V lost 3 bases to trimming and J lost 1 base, with 12 bases between them. The CDR3 is 15 amino acids. Germline CDR1 and CDR2: PRHDT and FYEKMQ (reference sequence). The CDR3 DNA is TGTGCCAGCAGCTTTTTCGTCCGTGGGAACACTGAAGCTTTCTTT. Translation: CASSFFVRGNTEAFF.

The chain uses TRBV7-9 and TRBJ2-5; D gene uncertain. Germline-derived CDR1 and CDR2 are SEHNR and FQNEAQ (reference sequence). Trimming stripped 6 bases from V and 2 bases from J, with 7 bases between. This CDR3 comprises 12 residues. The CDR3 DNA reads TGTGCCAGCAGAAATGAACAAGAGACCCAGTACTTC. Protein: CASRNEQETQYF.

This clonotype was counted only a few times. The CDR3 coding sequence is TGTGCCAGCAGCGTGACGGAACCCCTCCACTTT. Protein sequence: CASSVTEPLHF. The V gene is TRBV2, the J gene TRBJ1-6; D call uncertain. Germline CDR1 is SNHLY and CDR2 is FYNNEI. The CDR3 sequence is 11 residues long. V lost 6 bases and J 12 bases, leaving 9 bases between the germline ends.

This clonotype showed up just a few times. This chain joins TRBV20-1 and TRBJ1-1, with 9 bases aligning to TRBD1. Trimming cost V 1 base and J 4 bases; bases outside gene matches: 10. Germline loops: CDR1 DFQATT, CDR2 SNEGSKA (reference sequence). The CDR3 consists of 16 residues. In nucleotides, the CDR3 is TGCAGTGCTAGAGTCCCCGTGTGGGACAGGGCCACTGAAGCTTTCTTT. It is translated as CSARVPVWDRATEAFF.

This clonotype appeared a few times. The chain employs TRBV2 and TRBJ2-1; perhaps TRBD1 as D (6 bases). Germline assignment: CDR1 SNHLY and CDR2 FYNNEI. The CDR3 loop spans 13 amino acids. Trimming took off 8 bases at V and 0 bases at J, with 8 bases between the two ends. DNA for the CDR3: TGTGCCAGCGGGGGCTTCTCCTACAATGAGCAGTTCTTC. It is translated as CASGGFSYNEQFF.

This chain uses TRBV20-1 with TRBJ2-5; TRBD2 aligns across 12 bases. Germline CDR1 is DFQATT and CDR2 is SNEGSKA (reference sequence). J lost 5 bases, V lost 5 bases, and 9 bases had no gene match. This CDR3 comprises 15 residues. CDR3 residues: CSAPLAGGPWETQYF. CDR3 nucleotide sequence: TGCAGTGCTCCGCTAGCGGGGGGGCCGTGGGAGACCCAGTACTTC.

This clonotype has just a few counts. J is TRBJ2-5 and V is TRBV12-3 or TRBV12-4; 10 nucleotides align to TRBD2. Unmatched junction bases numbered 9, after V lost 2 bases and J lost 9 bases. This CDR3 comprises 15 residues. For the CDR3, the DNA is TGTGCCAGCAGTTTAATCCTAGCGGGGGAGGGGCCCCAGTACTTC. It is translated as CASSLILAGEGPQYF.

With respect to this clonotype: A much more abundant neighbour one base away suggests this may be a read error. V is TRBV5-1 and J is TRBJ2-1; 8 bases match TRBD1. The CDR3 runs to 18 residues. Germline CDR1 and CDR2: SGHRS and YFSETQ. V trimming: 0 bases; J trimming: 0 bases; junction bases outside the gene matches: 8. CDR3 amino acids: CASSLDGTGGPSYNEQFF. The CDR3 DNA is TGCGCCAGCAGCTTGGACGGTACAGGGGGACCCTCCTACAATGAGCAGTTCTTC.

This clonotype was recorded many times. For the CDR3, the DNA is TGCAGTGCCGGGACAGGGTCCTACGAGCAGTACTTC. It specifies CSAGTGSYEQYF. J is TRBJ2-7 and V is TRBV20-1, with 9 bases aligning to TRBD1. Germline values: CDR1 DFQATT, CDR2 SNEGSKA (reference sequence). This CDR3 region has 12 residues. After removal of 6 bases from V and 1 base from J, the junction contained 1 base not matched to a gene.